The 18 T cell receptor beta chains below all came from one sample that was sequenced in a study of blood T cell repertoires in COVID-19. Sequencing was performed with immunoSEQ multiplex PCR; in TCRdb, only in-frame clones are kept and a portion is missing. The data show approximately 260,000 clones, about 86% seen once. The sequencing input was peripheral blood. Source of these receptors: a woman of 80 years or more with acute or convalescent COVID-19.

This chain links TRBV28 with TRBJ1-5; TRBD1 might be the D (5 bases). The germline V gene encodes CDR1 MDHEN and CDR2 SYDVKM. CDR3 length: 14 residues. The V end lost 8 bases, the J end lost 3 bases, and 14 bases lay between the germline ends. CDR3 region: CASAGGEFNQPQHF. As DNA, the CDR3 is TGTGCCAGCGCCGGAGGGGAGTTCAATCAGCCCCAGCATTTT. The full variable domain, in which reference TRBV28 and TRBJ1-5 provide the parts outside the CDR3, is DVKVTQSSRYLVKRTGEKVFLECVQDMDHENMFWYRQDPGLGLRLIYFSYDVKMKEKGDIPEGYSVSREKKERFSLILESASTNQTSMYLCASAGGEFNQPQHFGDGTRLSIL.

The chain combines TRBV5-1 with TRBJ1-3; D call uncertain. CDR1 is SGHRS, CDR2 YFSETQ, per germline. CDR3 length equals 15 residues. The V end lost 1 base, the J end lost 0 bases, and 8 bases lay between the germline ends. In nucleotides, the CDR3 is TGCGCCAGCAGCTTGAGCGGGAGCTCTGGAAACACCATATATTTT. Residues: CASSLSGSSGNTIYF.

The genes are TRBV19 and TRBJ1-5; TRBD1 is a possible D gene (5 bases). The germline CDR1 and CDR2 sequences are LNHDA and SQIVND (reference sequence). The V end lost 7 bases, the J end lost 7 bases, and 20 bases lay between the germline ends. The CDR3 is 15 residues long. Here the CDR3 reads CASKRSTGEEQPQHF. For the CDR3, the DNA is TGTGCCAGTAAAAGAAGCACAGGTGAAGAGCAGCCCCAGCATTTT.

A note on this clone: The DNA is left out, because the CDR3 cannot be placed on it with certainty; the CDR3 is given as TCRdb lists it. The chain links TRBV21-1 to TRBJ2-6; no DNA check was done on the table's D call, TRBD1. TRBV21-1 is recorded as a pseudogene. The CDR3 length equals 20 residues, ends included. The CDR3 here is CASSKGPRWGQGAGANVLTF.

V gene TRBV27 combines with J gene TRBJ1-1; no reliable D call. The CDR3 covers 13 residues. Per germline, CDR1 MNHEY and CDR2 SMNVEV (reference sequence). The germline V and J ends were trimmed by 4 bases and 1 base, with 7 bases remaining between them. The chain's CDR3 is CASSSYPNTEAFF. The CDR3 region has the DNA TGTGCCAGCAGTTCCTATCCGAACACTGAAGCTTTCTTT.

The CDR3 region has the DNA TGTGCCAGCAGTTACCCGGGGGGGAACACCATATATTTT. As protein: CASSYPGGNTIYF. The chain recombines TRBV6-5 with TRBJ1-3, with a weak D call TRBD1 (5 bases). The CDR3 is 13 amino acids. Trimming removed 2 bases from V and 7 bases from J, with 9 bases in between. The germline gives CDR1 MNHEY, CDR2 SVGAGI.

V usage is TRBV7-3 and J usage is TRBJ2-2; TRBD1 is a possible D gene (6 bases). V lost 5 bases and J lost 0, with 10 bases in between. Germline V lookup: CDR1 SGHTA, CDR2 FQGTGA. There are 15 residues in the CDR3. CDR3: CASSAQGSNTGELFF. The CDR3 DNA follows: TGTGCCAGCAGCGCACAGGGATCGAACACCGGGGAGCTGTTTTTT.

V and J are TRBV5-8 and TRBJ1-1, with D possibly matching TRBD1 (5 bases). This CDR3 is built from 16 residues. Germline CDR1 is SGHTS and CDR2 is YDEGEE. Trimming cost V 2 bases and J 4 bases, with 18 bases left between them. CDR3 sequence reads: CASSLLAGVKGTEAFF. CDR3 in DNA: TGTGCCAGCAGCTTACTCGCGGGGGTCAAAGGCACTGAAGCTTTCTTT. Full variable domain (rest looked up from reference TRBV5-8 and TRBJ1-1): EAGVTQSPTHLIKTRGQQATLRCSPISGHTSVYWYQQALGLGLQFLLWYDEGEERNRGNFPPRFSGRQFPNYSSELNVNALELEDSALYLCASSLLAGVKGTEAFFGQGTRLTVV.

CDR3 in amino acids: CASSPPGGTGGQEAFF. DNA of the CDR3: TGTGCCAGCAGCCCACCCGGAGGGACAGGGGGCCAAGAAGCTTTCTTT. The chain combines TRBV3-1 (or the pseudogene TRBV3-2) with TRBJ1-1; 12 nucleotides agree with TRBD1. V gave up 4 bases and J gave up 8 bases; unmatched junction bases: 11. The CDR3 is made up of 16 amino acids. Germline V gene lookup returns CDR1 LGHDT and CDR2 YNNKEL (reference sequence).

This chain connects TRBV28 to TRBJ2-2; 8 nucleotides agree with TRBD1. The CDR3 runs 18 residues. Germline V gene lookup returns CDR1 MDHEN and CDR2 SYDVKM. V shed 6 bases, J shed 0 bases, and the junction held 12 bases outside the gene matches. CDR3: CASRIQGARPANTGELFF. Written as DNA, the CDR3 is TGTGCCAGCAGGATTCAGGGGGCCCGCCCCGCGAACACCGGGGAGCTGTTTTTT.

The chain is built from TRBV19 and TRBJ1-1; 10 nucleotides match TRBD1. After removal of 5 bases from V and 6 bases from J, the junction contained 6 bases not matched to a gene. The CDR3 runs to 14 residues. Germline CDR1 reads LNHDA; CDR2 reads SQIVND (reference sequence). Here the CDR3 DNA reads TGTGCCAGTAGTGGGACAGGGGCCTGGTCTGAAGCTTTCTTT. Encoded protein: CASSGTGAWSEAFF.

Only one count was recorded for this clone. Compared with germline, one end of the junction differs, possibly owing to a read error. CDR3 nucleotides: TGTGCTAGCAGCCCTGACAGGGGGCGCGTGGATACGCAGTATTTT. Protein: CASSPDRGRVDTQYF. This chain links TRBV7-7 with TRBJ2-3, with 10 bases fitting TRBD1. This CDR3 is 15 amino acids long. Germline V gives CDR1 SSHAT, CDR2 FNYEAQ (reference sequence).

The CDR3 DNA reads TGCGCCAGCAGCCAAGGAGGGTCCGATTCACCCCTCCACTTT. It translates to CASSQGGSDSPLHF. V is TRBV4-1 and J is TRBJ1-6, with unresolved D. This CDR3 contains 14 residues. V gave up 1 base and J gave up 8 bases, with 9 bases separating them. Germline V gene sequence: CDR1 MGHRA, CDR2 YSYEKL.

The rearrangement joins TRBV2 to TRBJ2-7; 7 nucleotides align to TRBD2. CDR3 length: 14 amino acids. Germline V gene lookup returns CDR1 SNHLY and CDR2 FYNNEI. Trimming took 7 bases from V and 3 from J; bases not matched to a gene: 9. DNA of the CDR3: TGTGCCAGCATGCCCGAGCGGGGTAGCTACGAGCAGTACTTC. Encoded protein: CASMPERGSYEQYF.

This clone was seen more than once but under ten times. The chain joins TRBV4-1 to TRBJ1-4; 9 bases are shared with TRBD1. Germline V gene sequence: CDR1 MGHRA, CDR2 YSYEKL. Trimming at V came to 9 bases and at J to 8 bases, leaving 10 bases not matched to a gene. The CDR3 loop spans 14 amino acids. The CDR3 region is CASSDRGVGEKLFF. In DNA, the CDR3 is TGCGCCAGTTCTGACAGGGGGGTTGGGGAAAAACTGTTTTTT.

This clone occurred a few times. The rearrangement links TRBV2 to TRBJ1-5, with TRBD1 matching over 7 bases. Trimming cost V 6 bases and J 12 bases; bases outside gene matches: 11. Germline V gene lookup returns CDR1 SNHLY and CDR2 FYNNEI. The CDR3 is 13 amino acids. CDR3 sequence: CASSPRGTENQHF. CDR3 DNA sequence: TGTGCCAGCAGCCCCCGGGGGACAGAAAACCAGCATTTT.

For the CDR3, the DNA is TGTGCCAGCAGCCCTAAGGAAATTCCAGGAACCCAGTACTTC. Translating it yields CASSPKEIPGTQYF. V gene TRBV7-9 combines with J gene TRBJ2-5, with unresolved D. V was cut by 5 bases and J by 8 bases, with 18 bases left in between. The length of the CDR3 is 14 residues. Germline loops: CDR1 SEHNR, CDR2 FQNEAQ (reference sequence).

This clone was detected only a few times. The chain employs TRBV18 and TRBJ1-2, with D maybe TRBD1 (6 bases). The CDR3 has 15 amino acids. Trimming took 3 bases from V and 8 from J, leaving 19 bases between them. Germline loops: CDR1 KGHSH, CDR2 LQKENI. In DNA, the CDR3 is TGTGCCAGCTCACCCCTCGGGGGGCATGGAGAAGGCTACACCTTC. Its translation: CASSPLGGHGEGYTF.